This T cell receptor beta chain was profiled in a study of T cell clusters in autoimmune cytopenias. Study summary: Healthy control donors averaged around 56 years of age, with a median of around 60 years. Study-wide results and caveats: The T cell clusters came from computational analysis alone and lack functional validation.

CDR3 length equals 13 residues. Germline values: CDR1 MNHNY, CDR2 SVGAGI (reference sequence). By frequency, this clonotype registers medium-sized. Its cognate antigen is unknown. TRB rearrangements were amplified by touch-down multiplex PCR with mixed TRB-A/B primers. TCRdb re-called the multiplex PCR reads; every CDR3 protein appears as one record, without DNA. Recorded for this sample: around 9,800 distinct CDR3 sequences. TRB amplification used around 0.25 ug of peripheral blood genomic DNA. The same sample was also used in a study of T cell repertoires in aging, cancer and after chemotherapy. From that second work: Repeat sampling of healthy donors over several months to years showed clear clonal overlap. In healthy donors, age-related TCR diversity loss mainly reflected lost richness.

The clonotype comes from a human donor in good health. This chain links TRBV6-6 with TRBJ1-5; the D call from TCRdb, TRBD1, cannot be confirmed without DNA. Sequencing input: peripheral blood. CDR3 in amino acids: CASGGGYNQPQHF.